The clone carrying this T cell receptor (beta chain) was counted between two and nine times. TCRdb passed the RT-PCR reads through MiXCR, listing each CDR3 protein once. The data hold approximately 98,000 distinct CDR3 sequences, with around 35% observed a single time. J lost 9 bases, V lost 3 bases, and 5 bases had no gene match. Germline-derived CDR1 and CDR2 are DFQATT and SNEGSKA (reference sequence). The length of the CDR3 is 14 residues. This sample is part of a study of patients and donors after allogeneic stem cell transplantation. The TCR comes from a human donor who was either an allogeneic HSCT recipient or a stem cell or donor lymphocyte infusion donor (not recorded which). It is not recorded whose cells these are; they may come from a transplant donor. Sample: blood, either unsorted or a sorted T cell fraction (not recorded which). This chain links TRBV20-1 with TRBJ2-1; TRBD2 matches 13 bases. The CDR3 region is CSASGLAGVGEQFF. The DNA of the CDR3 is TGCAGTGCTAGCGGACTAGCGGGAGTTGGTGAGCAGTTCTTC.